This T cell receptor (beta chain) came from a study of OX40 agonist ivuxolimab in advanced cancers. V lost 0 bases and J 3 bases, leaving 3 bases between the germline ends. Germline V gives CDR1 SGDLS, CDR2 YYNGEE. This CDR3 is built from 13 residues. Clones were sequenced by immunoSEQ multiplex PCR, and TCRdb holds only the in-frame ones, with some missing. The sample carries tens of thousands of clones, around nine tenths recorded once. The source is an adult with an advanced solid tumor such as melanoma, head and neck, liver or kidney cancer. Sequences were derived from CD4+ or CD8+ T cells sorted from blood, sampled in a trial of the OX40 agonist ivuxolimab. The chain joins TRBV9 to TRBJ2-2; D is unclear. CDR3 amino acids: CASSVVDTGELFF. For the CDR3, the DNA is TGTGCCAGCAGCGTAGTGGACACCGGGGAGCTGTTTTTT.